The 32 T cell receptor beta chains below were found in one sample sequenced in a study of human T cells and chemical hapten exposure. TCRdb called the RACE reads again in MiXCR, with one record for every CDR3 protein. This table has about 250,000 distinct CDR3 sequences, 7.5% to 8% appearing once. Time point indicated: pre-sensitization, week 0. Stated treatment: therapeutic diphenylcyclopropenone sensitization with weekly scalp DPC. The sequences come from whole blood, collected in connection with sensitization to the hapten diphenylcyclopropenone (DPC). The receptor set was obtained from a young man with alopecia areata. Some clones in this sample may be carry-over from other donors' samples.

This clonotype was recorded many times. This chain links TRBV5-1 with TRBJ2-2; perhaps TRBD2 as D (6 bases). The V gene's germline CDR1 is SGHRS and CDR2 YFSETQ. The CDR3 loop spans 15 amino acids. V shed 4 bases and J shed 9 bases, with 19 bases lying between them. The CDR3 reads CASSLGRGPGWELFF. The CDR3 nucleotides read TGCGCCAGCAGCCTGGGGCGGGGTCCTGGATGGGAGCTGTTTTTT.

The V gene is TRBV11-2, the J gene TRBJ2-3; TRBD2 agrees at 9 bases. In germline, CDR1 is SGHAT, CDR2 FQNNGV. V gave up 6 bases and J gave up 2 bases; unmatched junction bases: 6. The length of the CDR3 is 15 residues. DNA of the CDR3: TGTGCCAGCAGGCCCTCTAGCGGGAACACAGATACGCAGTATTTT. Translated, it gives CASRPSSGNTDTQYF.

The rearrangement joins TRBV5-1 to TRBJ2-7; 7 nucleotides line up with TRBD1. Per the germline V gene, CDR1 is SGHRS and CDR2 is YFSETQ. V lost 4 bases to trimming and J lost 0 bases; unmatched junction nucleotides: 4. This CDR3 spans 14 amino acids. The CDR3 here is CASSRRQGSYEQYV. The CDR3 region has the DNA TGCGCCAGCAGCCGTCGACAGGGCTCCTACGAGCAGTACGTC.

There are many counts of this clonotype. V usage is TRBV28 and J usage is TRBJ2-5; the D gene could be TRBD1 or TRBD2 (7 bases each). Trimming took off 5 bases at V and 2 bases at J, with 21 bases between the two ends. The CDR3 is 17 amino acids. Germline V CDR1 and CDR2: MDHEN, SYDVKM. The CDR3 loop is CASSQRQGGTHQETQYF. The CDR3 DNA sequence: TGTGCCAGCAGTCAACGACAGGGAGGGACACATCAAGAGACCCAGTACTTC.

The J gene is TRBJ2-5, the V gene TRBV10-1, with D perhaps matching TRBD1 or TRBD2 (5 bases each). CDR1 is WNHNN, CDR2 SYGVQD, per germline (reference sequence). The V end lost 5 bases, the J end lost 4 bases, and 14 bases lay between the germline ends. The CDR3 spans 14 residues. This CDR3 is CASSTGTPGETQYF. The CDR3 DNA reads as TGCGCCAGCAGTACCGGGACGCCCGGAGAGACCCAGTACTTC.

This chain connects TRBV6-5 to TRBJ1-5, with 9 bases lining up with TRBD1. V shed 5 bases, J shed 3 bases, and the junction held 8 bases outside the gene matches. The CDR3 totals 16 residues. Germline values: CDR1 MNHEY, CDR2 SVGAGI. The CDR3 protein is CASSPWTGEINQPQHF. The CDR3 coding sequence is TGTGCCAGCAGTCCCTGGACAGGGGAAATCAATCAGCCCCAGCATTTT.

This clonotype has at least ten counts. The rearrangement joins TRBV28 to TRBJ2-7, with D possibly TRBD2 on 5 matching bases. This CDR3 contains 14 residues. V was shortened by 7 bases and J by 6 bases, with 19 bases between the two germline ends. Germline-derived CDR1 and CDR2 are MDHEN and SYDVKM. The CDR3, as DNA: TGTGCCAGCACCCTACCCCGGGGATCGGGCGAGCAGTACTTC. Translating gives CASTLPRGSGEQYF.

This clonotype appeared a few times. The CDR3 coding sequence is TGCGCCAGCAGCTTGATCCCGCGACAGGGGGCATCCTACGAGCAGTACTTC. Its protein product is CASSLIPRQGASYEQYF. The chain links TRBV5-1 to TRBJ2-7; TRBD1 matches at 10 bases. The CDR3 is made up of 17 amino acids. With 1 base clipped from V and 1 base from J, the junction kept 8 bases outside the gene matches. The germline CDR1 and CDR2 sequences are SGHRS and YFSETQ.

The chain links TRBV4-1 to TRBJ1-4, with D maybe TRBD1 (5 bases). V lost 8 bases and J lost 8, with 18 bases in between. CDR1 and CDR2 (germline): MGHRA, YSYEKL. The CDR3 totals 14 residues. The CDR3, as DNA: TGCGCCAGCTCCCTGGGGGTATCAAAGGAAAAACTGTTTTTT. This translates into CASSLGVSKEKLFF.

This clonotype was counted only a few times. This chain uses TRBV18 with TRBJ1-1, with 8 bases aligning to TRBD1. The CDR3 is made up of 13 amino acids. Germline-derived CDR1 and CDR2 are KGHSH and LQKENI. Trimming at V came to 6 bases and at J to 5 bases, leaving 5 bases not matched to a gene. This chain's CDR3 is CASSTGEGTEAFF. In nucleotides, the CDR3 is TGTGCCAGCTCGACAGGGGAGGGGACTGAAGCTTTCTTT.

The V gene is TRBV12-3 or TRBV12-4, the J gene TRBJ1-2, with a weak D call TRBD1 (5 bases). The CDR3 runs to 13 residues. The V end lost 6 bases, the J end lost 1 base, and 9 bases lay between the germline ends. The CDR3 DNA reads as TGTGCCAGCAGGCCCAGGGTTAACTATGGCTACACCTTC. The encoded protein is CASRPRVNYGYTF.

This clonotype was detected only a few times. This chain connects TRBV20-1 to TRBJ2-3; the match to TRBD2 covers 8 bases. V lost 3 bases and J lost 9; bases outside the gene matches: 11. The germline CDR1 and CDR2 sequences are DFQATT and SNEGSKA (reference sequence). The CDR3 contains 14 residues. CDR3 coding DNA: TGCAGTGCTAGTGCCTTCGGACTAGCTCGCACGCAGTATTTT. Amino acids: CSASAFGLARTQYF.

This clonotype occurred many times. The gene calls are TRBV28 and TRBJ1-2; D is perhaps TRBD1 (6 bases). From germline, CDR1 is MDHEN and CDR2 SYDVKM. The CDR3 contains 15 residues. Trimming took 5 bases from V and 1 from J, leaving 14 bases between them. The CDR3 here is CASSTPQGRNYGYTF. The CDR3 DNA is TGTGCCAGCAGTACGCCTCAGGGGCGTAACTATGGCTACACCTTC.

This clonotype was counted between two and nine times. The CDR3 DNA reads as TGCGCCAGCAGCTTGCTACAAGGGGACTATGAAAAACTGTTTTTT. Its protein is CASSLLQGDYEKLFF. This chain links TRBV5-1 with TRBJ1-4; TRBD1 is a possible D gene (5 bases). The CDR3 covers 15 residues. V was cut by 1 base and J by 6 bases, with 13 bases left in between. CDR1 and CDR2 (germline): SGHRS, YFSETQ. The complete variable domain, with remaining parts taken from reference TRBV5-1 and TRBJ1-4, reads KAGVTQTPRYLIKTRGQQVTLSCSPISGHRSVSWYQQTPGQGLQFLFEYFSETQRNKGNFPGRFSGRQFSNSRSEMNVSTLELGDSALYLCASSLLQGDYEKLFFGSGTQLSVL.

This clonotype was counted a few times. The rearrangement links TRBV3-1 to TRBJ2-7; D uncertain. Trimming left V 0 bases short and J 2 bases short, with 8 bases between. Germline V gives CDR1 LGHDT, CDR2 YNNKEL (reference sequence). CDR3 length: 14 amino acids. The CDR3 sequence is CASSQEGRPYEQYF. The CDR3 DNA follows: TGTGCCAGCAGCCAAGAGGGCAGACCCTACGAGCAGTACTTC.

This clonotype was seen a few times. V usage is TRBV11-2 and J usage is TRBJ2-3; D remains unclear. The CDR3 covers 14 residues. CDR1 and CDR2 from the germline V gene are SGHAT and FQNNGV. V was trimmed by 1 base and J by 0 bases, leaving 5 bases between them. CDR3 protein: CASSLVISTDTQYF. The CDR3 DNA reads TGTGCCAGCAGCTTAGTGATTAGCACAGATACGCAGTATTTT. The full variable domain, with the rest looked up from reference TRBV11-2 and TRBJ2-3, is EAGVAQSPRYKIIEKRQSVAFWCNPISGHATLYWYQQILGQGPKLLIQFQNNGVVDDSQLPKDRFSAERLKGVDSTLKIQPAKLEDSAVYLCASSLVISTDTQYFGPGTRLTVL.

This sequence joins TRBV6-5 and TRBJ2-1; D is undetermined. CDR3 length: 13 amino acids. Germline assignment: CDR1 MNHEY and CDR2 SVGAGI. Trimming cost V 7 bases and J 4 bases, with 11 bases left between them. The CDR3 is CASKAGLYNEQFF. CDR3 nucleotides: TGTGCCAGCAAGGCCGGCCTGTACAATGAGCAGTTCTTC.

This clonotype was seen only a few times. The V call is TRBV20-1, the J call TRBJ1-2; D remains ambiguous. V was trimmed by 0 bases and J by 5 bases, leaving 7 bases between them. Per the germline V gene, CDR1 is DFQATT and CDR2 is SNEGSKA (reference sequence). The CDR3 consists of 12 residues. CDR3 sequence: CSARENIYGYTF. The CDR3, as DNA: TGCAGTGCTAGAGAAAATATTTATGGCTACACCTTC.

V and J are TRBV6-1 and TRBJ2-4; maybe TRBD1 (6 bases). Germline CDR1 reads MNHNS; CDR2 reads SASEGT. CDR3 length: 15 amino acids. V was shortened by 10 bases and J by 7 bases, with 23 bases between the two germline ends. CDR3 bases: TGTGCCAACGGGGCAGGGACCCTTGGGGGCAACATTCAGTACTTC. Protein: CANGAGTLGGNIQYF.

In this sample, this clonotype turned up a few times. The V call is TRBV4-1, the J call TRBJ2-7; D not resolved. CDR1 MGHRA and CDR2 YSYEKL come from the germline V gene. The CDR3 length is 15 residues. The V end was cut by 3 bases, the J end by 0 bases, with 12 bases between. Here the CDR3 reads CASSQGSFSSYEQYF. The CDR3 bases are TGCGCCAGCAGCCAGGGGTCGTTCAGCTCCTACGAGCAGTACTTC.

This clonotype was detected a few times. The gene calls are TRBV12-3 or TRBV12-4 and TRBJ1-5; D perhaps matches TRBD1 (6 bases). The ends were cut back, 4 bases at V and 8 bases at J, with 12 bases in the middle. The CDR3 extends over 13 amino acids. The CDR3 is CASSWGGRKPQHF. CDR3 nucleotide sequence: TGTGCCAGCAGTTGGGGGGGGCGAAAGCCCCAGCATTTT.

This clonotype was detected a few times. The V gene is TRBV5-1, the J gene TRBJ1-1; possibly TRBD1 for D (5 bases). Germline V gene sequence: CDR1 SGHRS, CDR2 YFSETQ. This CDR3 has 13 amino acids. The V end was cut by 4 bases, the J end by 11 bases, with 18 bases between. The chain's CDR3 is CASSEDSFGVAFF. CDR3 coding DNA: TGCGCCAGCAGCGAAGACAGTTTCGGTGTGGCTTTCTTT.

The J gene is TRBJ1-4, the V gene TRBV7-2; 8 bases are shared with TRBD1. Unmatched junction bases numbered 6, after V lost 1 base and J lost 8 bases. The CDR3 spans 15 residues. The V gene's germline CDR1 is SGHTA and CDR2 FQGNSA. CDR3 coding DNA: TGTGCCAGCAGCTTAGAGGACAGGGTTTGGGAAAAACTGTTTTTT. Translation gives CASSLEDRVWEKLFF.

This clonotype was counted between two and nine times. The chain employs TRBV6-1 and TRBJ1-5; D call uncertain. CDR1 is MNHNS, CDR2 SASEGT, per germline. The V gene lost 2 bases and the J gene lost 0 bases, with 11 bases spanning the gap. The CDR3 has 16 residues. Written as DNA, the CDR3 is TGTGCCAGCAGTGAACAAACATCTTTTAGCAATCAGCCCCAGCATTTT. Protein: CASSEQTSFSNQPQHF.

Only a few counts were recorded for this clonotype. CDR3: CATSDRQHNYGYTF. The CDR3 DNA reads as TGTGCCACCAGTGACCGACAGCATAACTATGGCTACACCTTC. V gene TRBV24-1 combines with J gene TRBJ1-2; perhaps TRBD1 as D (5 bases). The CDR3 consists of 14 residues. Germline-derived CDR1 and CDR2 are KGHDR and SFDVKD. V was trimmed by 4 bases and J by 1 base, leaving 9 bases between them.

This clonotype was detected many times. The chain joins TRBV29-1 to TRBJ2-1; D perhaps matches TRBD1 (5 bases). Per germline, CDR1 SQVTM and CDR2 ANQGSEA. V dropped 7 bases and J dropped 2 bases, with 12 bases sitting between them. The CDR3 is 13 residues long. The DNA of the CDR3 is TGCAGCGGCCGGACACCGACCTACAATGAGCAGTTCTTC. The encoded protein is CSGRTPTYNEQFF.

This chain joins TRBV7-2 and TRBJ2-4; D is perhaps TRBD2 (5 bases). Looked up from germline, CDR1 is SGHTA and CDR2 is FQGNSA. This CDR3 spans 17 amino acids. V was clipped by 5 bases and J by 3 bases, with 20 bases between them. CDR3 loop: CASSRLGGGYGKNIQYF. The CDR3 DNA sequence: TGTGCCAGCAGCCGCTTAGGCGGAGGTTATGGCAAAAACATTCAGTACTTC.

Ten or more counts support this clonotype. One junction end disagrees with the germline gene, perhaps due to a read error. The chain has TRBV7-2 and TRBJ2-7; 9 bases map to TRBD2. Per germline, CDR1 SGHTA and CDR2 FQGNSA. The CDR3 is 15 amino acids. The CDR3 DNA follows: TGTGCCAGCAGCCTAGCGGGGCGGGGCCCCTACGAGCAGTACTTC. Translating gives CASSLAGRGPYEQYF.

This chain uses TRBV14 with TRBJ1-1; D is unresolved. V lost 2 bases and J 10 bases, leaving 14 bases between the germline ends. The germline gives CDR1 SGHDN, CDR2 FVKESK. The CDR3 has 13 residues. CDR3 protein: CASSQFGRSPAFF. CDR3 nucleotides: TGTGCCAGCAGCCAATTTGGGAGATCACCAGCTTTCTTT.

V and J are TRBV7-2 and TRBJ2-7; weak D call: TRBD1 (5 bases). Germline V gene data show CDR1 as SGHTA and CDR2 as FQGNSA. This CDR3 has 17 amino acids. Trimming removed 5 bases at V and 0 bases at J, with 20 bases between. Written as DNA, the CDR3 is TGTGCCAGCAGCCACCACCTGAAGGGCAGGGACTCCTACGAGCAGTACTTC. Translated: CASSHHLKGRDSYEQYF.

This clonotype was observed at least ten times. This chain links TRBV7-2 with TRBJ2-7; no definite D call. V lost 2 bases and J 0 bases, leaving 8 bases between the germline ends. Germline-derived CDR1 and CDR2 are SGHTA and FQGNSA. The CDR3 runs to 14 residues. The CDR3 sequence: CASSLSLSSYEQYV. CDR3 DNA sequence: TGTGCCAGCAGCTTATCCCTTAGCTCCTACGAGCAGTACGTC.

This chain uses TRBV10-2 with TRBJ1-5; D not resolved. The germline gives CDR1 WSHSY, CDR2 SAAADI. This CDR3 is built from 15 residues. V lost 7 bases and J 0 bases, leaving 13 bases between the germline ends. In DNA form, the CDR3 reads TGCGCCAGCAACCCGGACCCCTATAGCAATCAGCCCCAGCATTTT. It translates to CASNPDPYSNQPQHF.